The rows below give T cell receptor beta chains drawn from one sample of a study of blood T cell repertoires in COVID-19. TCRdb's copy holds only in-frame clones and misses some; the assay was immunoSEQ multiplex PCR. The sample has some 160,000 clones, 78% seen once. The sample consisted of peripheral blood. These receptors originate from a woman older than 75 with acute or convalescent COVID-19. Each CDR3 is given with its conserved first and last residue. The D gene is left open where the match is weak. Size is omitted from some rows. Given values are once, few, many or a class for expanded clones.

v_gene	d_gene	j_gene	abundance	CDR3aa	CDR3nt
TRBV5-1	.	TRBJ1-3	.	CASSGGAPGNTIYF	TGCGCCAGCAGCGGAGGAGCGCCTGGAAACACCATATATTTT
TRBV7-8	TRBD1	TRBJ1-5	.	CASSLGGQGLSNQPQHF	TGTGCCAGCAGCTTAGGGGGACAGGGACTTAGCAATCAGCCCCAGCATTTT
TRBV27	TRBD1	TRBJ1-2	few	CASSLLGTGNYGYTF	TGTGCCAGCAGTTTACTTGGGACAGGGAACTATGGCTACACCTTC
TRBV9	.	TRBJ2-1	.	CASSPDYSGSYNEQFF	TGTGCCAGCAGCCCCGATTATAGCGGATCCTACAATGAGCAGTTCTTC
TRBV11-3	.	TRBJ1-3	once	CASSGQGNTIYF	TGTGCCAGCAGCGGACAGGGAAACACCATATATTTT
TRBV6-1	.	TRBJ1-2	.	CASSEPVVSNYGYTF	TGTGCCAGCAGTGAACCGGTGGTTTCTAACTATGGCTACACCTTC
TRBV6-6	TRBD1	TRBJ1-4	.	CASRGSGGSTNEKLFF	TGTGCCAGCAGGGGGTCAGGGGGTTCGACCAATGAAAAACTGTTTTTT
TRBV28	TRBD1	TRBJ2-6	.	CASRTGGSGANVLTF	TGTGCCAGCAGGACAGGGGGCTCTGGGGCCAACGTCCTGACTTTC
TRBV18	TRBD1	TRBJ2-7	once	CASSAGTGAYEQYF	TGTGCCAGCTCAGCAGGGACAGGTGCCTACGAGCAGTACTTC
TRBV5-1	.	TRBJ2-1	once	CASSLVADSYNEQFF	TGCGCCAGCAGCTTGGTAGCGGACTCCTACAATGAGCAGTTCTTC
TRBV6-2/TRBV6-3	TRBD1	TRBJ1-6	once	CASSSQTGNSPLHF	TGTGCCAGCAGTTCCCAGACAGGGAATTCACCCCTCCACTTT
TRBV6-5	TRBD1	TRBJ2-2	.	CASSLSTGGGTGELFF	TGTGCCAGCAGTTTGTCGACAGGGGGAGGGACCGGGGAGCTGTTTTTT
TRBV28	TRBD1	TRBJ2-6	.	CASSSQGVSSGANVLTF	TGTGCCAGCAGTTCACAGGGGGTTAGCTCTGGGGCCAACGTCCTGACTTTC
TRBV9	TRBD1	TRBJ2-7	.	CASSVATGGTYEQYF	TGTGCCAGCAGCGTAGCTACAGGGGGGACCTACGAGCAGTACTTC
TRBV7-2	TRBD1	TRBJ1-1	.	CASSKDRGLNTEAFF	TGTGCCAGCAGCAAGGACAGGGGGCTGAACACTGAAGCTTTCTTT
TRBV28	TRBD2	TRBJ2-2	.	CASSTSGRAGTGELFF	TGTGCCAGCAGTACTAGCGGGAGGGCCGGTACCGGGGAGCTGTTTTTT
TRBV30	TRBD1	TRBJ1-6	.	CAWSEAKGAISNSPLHF	TGTGCCTGGAGCGAAGCAAAGGGGGCGATAAGTAATTCACCCCTCCACTTT
TRBV28	.	TRBJ1-6	.	CASSKPGLPLHF	TGTGCCAGCAGTAAACCAGGGTTACCCCTCCACTTT
TRBV5-1	.	TRBJ1-4	.	CASSLVQGYEKLFF	TGCGCCAGCAGCTTGGTGCAGGGGTATGAAAAACTGTTTTTT
TRBV4-2	TRBD2	TRBJ2-2	.	CASSLQVAGGPNGELFF	TGTGCCAGCAGCCTCCAGGTAGCGGGGGGGCCGAACGGGGAGCTGTTTTTT
TRBV30	.	TRBJ1-1	.	CAWSRGRYDRMNTEAFF	TGTGCCTGGAGTCGAGGGCGGTACGATAGGATGAACACTGAAGCTTTCTTT
TRBV30	TRBD2	TRBJ2-1	.	CAWSGTSGSSQFF	TGTGCCTGGAGTGGGACTAGCGGGTCCTCGCAGTTCTTC
TRBV6-5	TRBD1	TRBJ2-1	.	CASSPWTGGDNEQFF	TGTGCCAGCAGTCCGTGGACAGGGGGGGACAATGAGCAGTTCTTC
TRBV29-1	.	TRBJ2-7	few	CSVEDPVSYEQYF	TGCAGCGTTGAAGATCCCGTCTCCTACGAGCAGTACTTC
TRBV5-8	TRBD2	TRBJ2-5	.	CASSPGLAGGRGETQYF	TGTGCCAGCAGCCCAGGACTAGCGGGAGGCCGGGGAGAGACCCAGTACTTC
TRBV5-4	.	TRBJ1-2	.	CASSRPGVPGGYTF	TGTGCCAGCAGCCGGCCCGGGGTCCCGGGAGGCTACACCTTC
TRBV6-5	.	TRBJ1-4	few	CASRRSLDNEKLFF	TGTGCCAGCAGGAGGTCATTAGACAATGAAAAACTGTTTTTT
TRBV2	.	TRBJ1-5	few	CASSTGTVRSNQPQHF	TGTGCCAGCAGCACAGGTACGGTGCGGAGCAATCAGCCCCAGCATTTT
TRBV4-1	.	TRBJ1-5	once	CASSQPNQPQHF	TGCGCCAGCAGCCAACCTAATCAGCCCCAGCATTTT
TRBV7-9	TRBD1	TRBJ1-1	.	CASSRGPVNTEAFF	TGTGCCAGCAGCAGGGGGCCTGTGAACACTGAAGCTTTCTTT
TRBV30	.	TRBJ2-5	.	CAWTALEETQYF	TGTGCCTGGACAGCGTTAGAAGAGACCCAGTACTTC